Shown below are 29 T cell receptor beta chains from a single sample sequenced in a study of T cells in Graves' hyperthyroidism and ophthalmopathy. Amplified regions were TCR beta CDR3 sequences from RNA transcripts. First-round RT-PCR of the TCR CDR3 relied on the HTBI primer set. TCRdb analysed the multiplex PCR reads with MiXCR anew, one entry per CDR3 protein. The sample yields around 400,000 distinct CDR3 sequences, around 13% seen once. The sequenced sample was blood. The receptors derive from a woman between 18 and 30 years old with Graves' hyperthyroidism.

The J gene is TRBJ2-7, the V gene TRBV24-1; D may be TRBD1 or TRBD2 (5 bases each). Germline V gene lookup returns CDR1 KGHDR and CDR2 SFDVKD. The CDR3 totals 13 residues. V was cut by 5 bases and J by 0 bases, with 7 bases left in between. DNA of the CDR3: TGTGCCACCAGTGTGGGGGACTCCTACGAGCAGTACTTC. It encodes CATSVGDSYEQYF.

This clonotype has just a few counts. The V gene is TRBV19, the J gene TRBJ1-5, with D unresolved. CDR1 is LNHDA, CDR2 SQIVND, per germline (reference sequence). V lost 6 bases and J lost 7, with 13 bases in between. The CDR3 is 13 residues long. The CDR3 region is CASSRMGNQPQHF. The CDR3, as DNA: TGTGCCAGTAGCCGAATGGGAAACCAGCCCCAGCATTTT.

Comment on this clonotype: A much larger clone lies a single base off, so this may be a read error. The CDR3 is CCVEKGSEQFF. The DNA of the CDR3 is TGCTGCGTTGAAAAGGGTAGTGAGCAGTTCTTC. The chain recombines TRBV29-1 with TRBJ2-1; D gene uncertain. This CDR3 has 11 amino acids. The germline CDR1 and CDR2 sequences are SQVTM and ANQGSEA.

Only a few counts were recorded for this clonotype. The chain carries TRBV12-5 and TRBJ2-2; D remains ambiguous. This CDR3 spans 17 amino acids. The germline CDR1 and CDR2 sequences are LGHNT and FRNRAP. Trimming took off 0 bases at V and 6 bases at J, with 17 bases between the two ends. CDR3 bases: TGTGCTAGTGGTTTGGTTGTCGGCGCCTCGGGTCCCGGGGAGCTGTTTTTT. This codes for CASGLVVGASGPGELFF.

This clonotype has more than one count but fewer than ten. The CDR3 region is CASSYYLLQTQYF. The CDR3 DNA reads TGTGCCAGCAGTTACTATCTATTACAGACCCAGTACTTC. The chain recombines TRBV6-2 or TRBV6-3 with TRBJ2-5; D is unresolved. V shed 1 base and J shed 6 bases, with 9 bases lying between them. The CDR3 contains 13 residues. In germline, CDR1 is MNHEY, CDR2 SVGEGT.

In this sample, this clonotype turned up a few times. This chain connects TRBV11-2 to TRBJ2-3; a weak D match, TRBD2 (5 bases). The CDR3 length is 15 residues. The V end was cut by 1 base, the J end by 5 bases, with 13 bases between. CDR1 SGHAT and CDR2 FQNNGV come from the germline V gene. CDR3 nucleotide sequence: TGTGCCAGCAGCTTAGTTGAGGTAGAGGGAGATACGCAGTATTTT. Translation gives CASSLVEVEGDTQYF.

In its sample, this clonotype was seen many times. This chain uses TRBV7-9 with TRBJ1-5; D may be TRBD1 (5 bases). There are 15 residues in the CDR3. Germline-derived CDR1 and CDR2 are SEHNR and FQNEAQ (reference sequence). V was shortened by 3 bases and J by 0 bases, with 9 bases between the two germline ends. CDR3 residues: CASSFDRISNQPQHF. The CDR3 DNA is TGTGCCAGCAGCTTCGACAGAATTAGCAATCAGCCCCAGCATTTT.

The table lists this clonotype with many counts. The gene calls are TRBV6-1 and TRBJ2-7; 8 nucleotides line up with TRBD2. The length of the CDR3 is 14 residues. Trimming removed 5 bases from V and 1 base from J; junction bases left unmatched: 4. Germline V gives CDR1 MNHNS, CDR2 SASEGT. The CDR3 nucleotides are TGTGCCAGCAGTCTGGGACTAGGTTCCTACGAGCAGTACTTC. Translated: CASSLGLGSYEQYF.

This clonotype showed up just a few times. A clone one base away is much larger, so this may be a read error. The chain combines TRBV2 with TRBJ2-3; 9 bases fit TRBD2. The germline V gene encodes CDR1 SNHLY and CDR2 FYNNEI. This CDR3 comprises 14 residues. Trimming at V came to 8 bases and at J to 4 bases, leaving 7 bases not matched to a gene. The CDR3: CASASSGNPDTQYF. DNA for the CDR3: TGTGCCAGCGCCTCTAGCGGGAACCCAGATACGCAGTATTTT.

This clonotype came up many times. The J gene is TRBJ1-4, the V gene TRBV20-1, with D maybe TRBD1 (5 bases). The CDR3 has 14 residues. In germline, CDR1 is DFQATT, CDR2 SNEGSKA (reference sequence). V was cut by 1 base and J by 5 bases, with 11 bases left in between. CDR3 sequence (DNA): TGCAGTGCTAGAGTTGTGGGGGGGAATGAAAAACTGTTTTTT. Protein product: CSARVVGGNEKLFF.

This clonotype was seen at least ten times. The chain has TRBV28 and TRBJ2-7; TRBD1 matches 8 bases. With 6 bases clipped from V and 4 bases from J, the junction kept 8 bases outside the gene matches. This CDR3 comprises 14 residues. The germline gives CDR1 MDHEN, CDR2 SYDVKM. CDR3 amino acids: CASRTGDDRYEQYF. The CDR3 DNA reads TGTGCCAGCAGGACAGGGGACGACCGTTACGAGCAGTACTTC.

This clonotype was found many times. The V gene is TRBV3-1, the J gene TRBJ2-2; 8 bases are shared with TRBD1. The V gene's germline CDR1 is LGHDT and CDR2 YNNKEL (reference sequence). The CDR3 runs 20 residues. The V gene end was trimmed by 5 bases and the J gene end by 4 bases; junction bases not matched to a gene: 21. CDR3 protein: CASSSTPDRVRVRRTGELFF. The CDR3, as DNA: TGTGCCAGCAGCTCTACACCGGACAGGGTCCGAGTCCGTCGCACCGGGGAGCTGTTTTTT.

The V call is TRBV18, the J call TRBJ1-3; D possibly corresponds to TRBD1 (5 bases). Trimming pared 5 bases from V and 0 bases from J, leaving 11 bases between. The CDR3 contains 15 residues. From germline, CDR1 is KGHSH and CDR2 LQKENI. DNA for the CDR3: TGTGCCAGCTCATCCGGGACGGACTCTGGAAACACCATATATTTT. This translates into CASSSGTDSGNTIYF.

The chain combines TRBV7-3 with TRBJ1-3, with 9 bases fitting TRBD1. The CDR3 is made up of 17 amino acids. Germline CDR1 is SGHTA and CDR2 is FQGTGA. Losses at the gene ends were 5 bases for V and 0 bases for J; bases not matched to a gene: 8. The DNA for the CDR3 is TGTGCCAGCAGCCTAGGACAGGGGTTATCCTCTGGAAACACCATATATTTT. It yields the protein CASSLGQGLSSGNTIYF.

This clonotype was recorded many times. The chain employs TRBV2 and TRBJ2-7; no firm D call. The germline V gene has CDR1 SNHLY and CDR2 FYNNEI. V was cut by 3 bases and J by 6 bases, with 9 bases left in between. The CDR3 extends over 12 amino acids. The DNA for the CDR3 is TGTGCCAGCAGTGATTCCTGGGGCGAGCAGTACTTC. Protein: CASSDSWGEQYF.

Comments on this clonotype: A much more abundant neighbour one base away suggests this may be a read error. The V gene is TRBV2, the J gene TRBJ2-2; D might be TRBD2 (5 bases). Germline CDR1 is SNHLY and CDR2 is FYNNEI. The CDR3 spans 15 residues. The CDR3 region has the DNA TGTGCCAGCAGTGAGGACTCTAGCTTCACCGGGGAGCCGTTTTTT. Its translation is CASSEDSSFTGEPFF.

The chain recombines TRBV3-1 with TRBJ1-4; D remains unclear. V gave up 5 bases and J gave up 8 bases, with 9 bases separating them. The CDR3 totals 12 residues. From germline, CDR1 is LGHDT and CDR2 YNNKEL (reference sequence). The CDR3 sequence: CASSNKREKLFF. The CDR3 DNA follows: TGTGCCAGCAGCAACAAGAGGGAAAAACTGTTTTTT. The variable domain in full, completed from reference TRBV3-1 and TRBJ1-4, reads DTAVSQTPKYLVTQMGNDKSIKCEQNLGHDTMYWYKQDSKKFLKIMFSYNNKELIINETVPNRFSPKSPDKAHLNLHINSLELGDSAVYFCASSNKREKLFFGSGTQLSVL.

In its sample, this clonotype was seen many times. The rearrangement uses TRBV4-1 and TRBJ2-3; maybe TRBD2 (6 bases). Germline lookup yields CDR1 MGHRA and CDR2 YSYEKL. The CDR3 is made up of 14 amino acids. The V gene lost 0 bases and the J gene lost 6 bases, with 10 bases spanning the gap. CDR3 region: CASSQDGGSDTQYF. Written as DNA, the CDR3 is TGCGCCAGCAGCCAAGATGGGGGGTCGGATACGCAGTATTTT.

This clonotype was picked up many times. CDR3 coding DNA: TGTGCCAGCGCCGGTCGGGGATCGTATGGCTACACCTTC. This gives the protein CASAGRGSYGYTF. The chain uses TRBV5-6 and TRBJ1-2; no definite D call. Germline CDR1 SGHDT, CDR2 YYEEEE. V lost 7 bases and J lost 5, with 15 bases in between. The CDR3 is 13 residues long.

Ten or more counts support this clonotype. This chain uses TRBV30 with TRBJ1-4, with D possibly matching TRBD1 (6 bases). The CDR3 is made up of 14 amino acids. V lost 3 bases to trimming and J lost 7 bases, with 15 bases between them. Germline loops: CDR1 GTSNPN, CDR2 SVGIG (reference sequence). Here the CDR3 reads CAWSLGQPREKLFF. In nucleotides, the CDR3 is TGTGCCTGGAGCCTAGGACAGCCCCGTGAAAAACTGTTTTTT.

This clonotype was counted at least ten times. The chain uses TRBV12-3 or TRBV12-4 and TRBJ2-7; 8 bases are shared with TRBD1. Trimming at V came to 1 base and at J to 2 bases, leaving 1 base not matched to a gene. The CDR3 is 14 amino acids. The CDR3 protein is CASSLGTGTYEQYF. The DNA for the CDR3 is TGTGCCAGCAGTTTAGGGACAGGGACCTACGAGCAGTACTTC.

At least ten counts were recorded for this clonotype. This rearrangement joins TRBV14 to TRBJ1-1, with D tentatively TRBD1 (5 bases). Trimming left V 1 base short and J 3 bases short, with 9 bases between. Germline V gives CDR1 SGHDN, CDR2 FVKESK. This CDR3 has 14 residues. CDR3 residues: CASSQVSGYTEAFF. The CDR3 bases are TGTGCCAGCAGCCAAGTCTCAGGGTACACTGAAGCTTTCTTT.

The table lists this clonotype with a few counts. A much larger clone differs by one base, so this may be a read error. The chain has TRBV11-2 and TRBJ2-7; 7 bases are shared with TRBD1. The V and J ends lost 7 bases and 5 bases, in that order; junction bases with no gene match: 20. CDR1 and CDR2 from the germline V gene are SGHAT and FQNNGV. This CDR3 contains 17 residues. As DNA, the CDR3 is TGTGCCAGCACCCCAGACCCGGGACAGCCTCTCCACCACGAGCAGTACTTC. Translation gives CASTPDPGQPLHHEQYF.

This chain connects TRBV14 to TRBJ2-3; possibly TRBD1 for D (5 bases). This CDR3 has 13 residues. Germline values: CDR1 SGHDN, CDR2 FVKESK. V dropped 4 bases and J dropped 6 bases, with 11 bases sitting between them. The CDR3 sequence: CASSPGLRDTQYF. In nucleotides, the CDR3 is TGTGCCAGCAGCCCAGGGTTGCGCGATACGCAGTATTTT.

This clonotype was detected ten times or more. The J gene is TRBJ1-1, the V gene TRBV7-9, with 10 bases fitting TRBD1. Germline CDR1 is SEHNR and CDR2 is FQNEAQ (reference sequence). This CDR3 has 16 amino acids. After removal of 4 bases from V and 4 bases from J, the junction contained 9 bases not matched to a gene. The CDR3 here is CASSSKTGGLFTEAFF. For the CDR3, the DNA is TGTGCCAGCAGCTCTAAGACAGGGGGCCTTTTCACTGAAGCTTTCTTT. The whole variable domain, remainder taken from reference TRBV7-9 and TRBJ1-1, is DTGVSQNPRHKITKRGQNVTFRCDPISEHNRLYWYRQTLGQGPEFLTYFQNEAQLEKSRLLSDRFSAERPKGSFSTLEIQRTEQGDSAMYLCASSSKTGGLFTEAFFGQGTRLTVV.

This clonotype has at least ten counts. V gene TRBV28 combines with J gene TRBJ2-3, with D possibly TRBD2 on 5 matching bases. The CDR3 is 16 residues long. Germline V gene data show CDR1 as MDHEN and CDR2 as SYDVKM. V shed 2 bases and J shed 5 bases, with 17 bases lying between them. In DNA form, the CDR3 reads TGTGCCAGCAGTTTAATACTAGTTACGGGGAAAGATACGCAGTATTTT. Translation gives CASSLILVTGKDTQYF.

This clonotype was recorded at least ten times. The chain has TRBV11-2 and TRBJ2-5; D perhaps matches TRBD2 (5 bases). V dropped 7 bases and J dropped 5 bases, with 20 bases sitting between them. Germline V gene data show CDR1 as SGHAT and CDR2 as FQNNGV. CDR3 size: 15 residues. The CDR3 sequence: CASTGGRTPGETQYF. CDR3 bases: TGTGCCAGCACTGGAGGACGAACACCCGGGGAGACCCAGTACTTC.

This clonotype was counted ten times or more. This chain joins TRBV5-5 and TRBJ2-5; 7 nucleotides line up with TRBD1. The CDR3 sequence is 15 residues long. Trimming cost V 2 bases and J 5 bases; bases outside gene matches: 9. CDR1 SGHKS and CDR2 YYEKEE come from the germline V gene (reference sequence). The DNA for the CDR3 is TGTGCCAGCAGCTTTGAGGGACAGTGGGGGGAGACCCAGTACTTC. Amino acid sequence: CASSFEGQWGETQYF.

The chain links TRBV2 to TRBJ1-2; TRBD1 agrees at 9 bases. The length of the CDR3 is 17 residues. Losses at the gene ends were 6 bases for V and 0 bases for J; bases not matched to a gene: 11. Germline V gene sequence: CDR1 SNHLY, CDR2 FYNNEI. The CDR3, as DNA: TGTGCCAGCAGAGAATTAGGGACAGGGACCACTAACTATGGCTACACCTTC. The encoded protein is CASRELGTGTTNYGYTF. The full variable domain, completed using reference TRBV2 and TRBJ1-2, is EPEVTQTPSHQVTQMGQEVILRCVPISNHLYFYWYRQILGQKVEFLVSFYNNEISEKSEIFDDQFSVERPDGSNFTLKIRSTKLEDSAMYFCASRELGTGTTNYGYTFGSGTRLTVV.